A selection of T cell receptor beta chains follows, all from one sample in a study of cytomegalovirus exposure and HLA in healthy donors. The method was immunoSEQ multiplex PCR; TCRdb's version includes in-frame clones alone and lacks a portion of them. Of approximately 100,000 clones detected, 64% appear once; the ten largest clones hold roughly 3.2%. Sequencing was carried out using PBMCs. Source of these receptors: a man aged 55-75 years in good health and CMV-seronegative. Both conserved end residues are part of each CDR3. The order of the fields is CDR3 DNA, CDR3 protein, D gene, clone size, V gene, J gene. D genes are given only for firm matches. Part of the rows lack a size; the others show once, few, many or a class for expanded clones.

TGTGCCAGTAATCTCGGCTCCTACGAGCAGTACTTC,CASNLGSYEQYF,-,-,TRBV28,TRBJ2-7
TGTGCCAGCAGCTTAGATGAAAGAAGGGGTCGAGCTTTCTTT,CASSLDERRGRAFF,-,many,TRBV11-3,TRBJ1-1
TGCGCCAGCAGCTTGGGGGAGCTTGGGTACACCTTC,CASSLGELGYTF,-,-,TRBV5-1,TRBJ1-2
TGCGCCAGCAGCTTGGAAAACAGTGAGTCACCCCTCCACTTT,CASSLENSESPLHF,-,-,TRBV5-1,TRBJ1-6
TGCGCCAGCAGCTTACGTCCAGGCACTGAAGCTTTCTTT,CASSLRPGTEAFF,-,-,TRBV5-1,TRBJ1-1
TGTGCCAGCAGTTTTGGGACGAGGGGGTTTGCAACTAATGAAAAACTGTTTTTT,CASSFGTRGFATNEKLFF,-,few,TRBV27,TRBJ1-4
TGTGCCACCGAGCGGGTGGGGAACACCGGGGAGCTGTTTTTT,CATERVGNTGELFF,-,-,TRBV27,TRBJ2-2
TGTGCCAGCAGTGAAGCGCGGACAGGGGGCTATAGCAATCAGCCCCAGCATTTT,CASSEARTGGYSNQPQHF,TRBD1,-,TRBV2,TRBJ1-5
TGTGCCAGCAGCATCGGACAGTTGAACACTGAAGCTTTCTTT,CASSIGQLNTEAFF,-,-,TRBV9,TRBJ1-1
TGTGCCAGCACCCAGCCGGGGGAAGAGACCCAGTACTTC,CASTQPGEETQYF,-,-,TRBV6-1,TRBJ2-5
TGTGCCAGCAGTAAATTGGCATTCTCCTACGAGCAGTACTTC,CASSKLAFSYEQYF,-,-,TRBV21-1,TRBJ2-7
TGTGCCTGGAGTGTACTAGCCGTGTCTAAAGAGACCCAGTACTTC,CAWSVLAVSKETQYF,-,-,TRBV30,TRBJ2-5
TGCGCCAGCAGCTTGCAAATAGGGGACAGGGGGCCCTATGGCTACACCTTC,CASSLQIGDRGPYGYTF,TRBD1,few,TRBV5-1,TRBJ1-2
TGCGCCAGCAGCCAAGAGGTAGGGGGCATTGGGGCCAACGTCCTGACTTTC,CASSQEVGGIGANVLTF,TRBD1,-,TRBV4-1,TRBJ2-6
TGTGCCAGCAGTCCAGCGGGGCAGAATCAGCCCCAGCATTTT,CASSPAGQNQPQHF,-,-,TRBV28,TRBJ1-5
TGTGCCAGCAGCCCTATAGATAGCTCAGGGGCTGGGGCCAACGTCCTGACTTTC,CASSPIDSSGAGANVLTF,-,-,TRBV4-2,TRBJ2-6
TGTGCCACCAGCAGAGAGAGGATAGCGGGAGGGCCAGGCGCGGAGACCCAGTACTTC,CATSRERIAGGPGAETQYF,TRBD2,-,TRBV15,TRBJ2-5
TGTGCCAGCAGCACGACTAGCGGGAGTTACAATGAGCAGTTCTTC,CASSTTSGSYNEQFF,TRBD2,-,TRBV7-2,TRBJ2-1
TGTGCCAGCAGTGTTCAGGCCCTTCGGGGCCAGTACTTC,CASSVQALRGQYF,-,-,TRBV6-5,TRBJ2-5
TGTGCCAGCAGGACAGGGGCTGGCTACACCTTC,CASRTGAGYTF,TRBD1,few,TRBV28,TRBJ1-2
TGTGCCAGCAGTCCATCCACACATGGCTACACCTTC,CASSPSTHGYTF,-,-,TRBV27,TRBJ1-2
TGTGCCAGCAGGTATGACAGGGTCACCACTGAAGCTTTCTTT,CASRYDRVTTEAFF,TRBD1,-,TRBV7-2,TRBJ1-1